The rows below give T cell receptor beta chains drawn from one sample of a study of cytomegalovirus exposure and HLA in healthy donors. The assay was immunoSEQ multiplex PCR, and TCRdb's table has in-frame clones only and misses some. The sample records 97,000 or so clones, over 65% being singletons. The specimen was PBMCs. The receptors stem from a man aged 35-49 years in good health and CMV-seronegative. CDR3s include the opening cysteine and the closing phenylalanine or tryptophan. The D gene is left open where the match is weak. Expanded clones are given a class, and other clones once, few, many or no size at all.

j_call | d_call | clone_size | v_call | cdr3_nt | cdr3_aa
TRBJ2-7 | TRBD1 | few | TRBV6-1 | TGTGCCAGCAGCGACAGGTGGACAGGGGACGAGCAGTACTTC | CASSDRWTGDEQYF
TRBJ2-1 | TRBD1 | once | TRBV6-6 | TGTGCCAGCAGTGTGACAGGGAGCAATGAGCAGTTCTTC | CASSVTGSNEQFF
TRBJ2-7 | . | . | TRBV7-9 | TGTGCCAGCAGCTTCCCGGGCTCCTACGAGCAGTACTTC | CASSFPGSYEQYF
TRBJ2-2 | TRBD2 | few | TRBV2 | TGTGCCAGCATTAGAACGGGGGGGCCGGGCGGGGAGCTGTTTTTT | CASIRTGGPGGELFF
TRBJ2-2 | TRBD1 | . | TRBV30 | TGTGCCTGGAGTAAAGACAGGGGGCAATCGACCGGGGAGCTGTTTTTT | CAWSKDRGQSTGELFF
TRBJ1-5 | . | . | TRBV7-2 | TGTGCCAGCAGCTTTCCCGGCAGGGGCTATAGCAATCAGCCCCAGCATTTT | CASSFPGRGYSNQPQHF
TRBJ1-6 | . | . | TRBV21-1 | TGTGCCAGCAGCAAAGCGGAACAGGGCTTCGGCCAAAATTCACCCCTCCACTTT | CASSKAEQGFGQNSPLHF
TRBJ2-5 | . | few | TRBV7-2 | TGTGCCAGCAGCTCCGTCTTAGAGACCCAGTACTTC | CASSSVLETQYF
TRBJ2-7 | TRBD1 | . | TRBV18 | TGTGCCAGCTCACCCTCCCCGGGACAGACCATATACGAGCAGTACTTC | CASSPSPGQTIYEQYF
TRBJ1-3 | . | . | TRBV21-1 | TGTGCCAGCGGCCGTGGGACAGGGTGTGATTTATCTGGAAACACCATATATTTT | CASGRGTGCDLSGNTIYF
TRBJ1-5 | . | . | TRBV5-6 | TGTGCCAGCAGCTTGGGCCAGGGCACGGATAGCAATCAGCCCCAGCATTTT | CASSLGQGTDSNQPQHF
TRBJ2-1 | TRBD2 | . | TRBV4-1 | TGCGCCAGCAGCCCCCTAGCGGGGGGGTACAATGAGCAGTTCTTC | CASSPLAGGYNEQFF
TRBJ2-4 | . | . | TRBV6-6 | TGTGCCAGCAGTTACACGGGAGACATTCAGTACTTC | CASSYTGDIQYF
TRBJ2-7 | TRBD2 | once | TRBV2 | TGTGCCAGCAGGGTAGCGGGGTTAACCTACGAGCAGTACTTC | CASRVAGLTYEQYF
TRBJ1-1 | . | . | TRBV5-8 | TGTGCCAGTCCTCTTGCGGCTCACGGCCTGAACACTGAAGCTTTCTTT | CASPLAAHGLNTEAFF
TRBJ1-1 | TRBD1 | . | TRBV6-5 | TGTGCCAGCAGGACTGACGACAGGGGGAACACTGAAGCTTTCTTT | CASRTDDRGNTEAFF
TRBJ2-3 | TRBD2 | . | TRBV5-1 | TGCGCCAGCAGTAAAGGACTAGCAGTTAACACAGATACGCAGTATTTT | CASSKGLAVNTDTQYF
TRBJ2-6 | . | once | TRBV2 | TGTGCCAGCAACGAGGGGGCTGGGGCCAACGTCCTGACTTTC | CASNEGAGANVLTF
TRBJ1-2 | TRBD1 | . | TRBV4-3 | TGCGCCAGCAGCCATGTTACAGGGGGATCCTTATCCTATGGCTACACCTTC | CASSHVTGGSLSYGYTF
TRBJ2-3 | TRBD2 | once | TRBV5-4 | TGTGCCAGCAGCCCGACTAGCGGGGGTACAGATACGCAGTATTTT | CASSPTSGGTDTQYF
TRBJ1-5 | . | . | TRBV6-5 | TGTGCCAGCAGTCCAAACTCAGGGTACAATCAGCCCCAGCATTTT | CASSPNSGYNQPQHF
TRBJ1-2 | TRBD1 | once | TRBV7-2 | TGTGCCAGCAGCAGACAGGGGGCAAGCTATGGCTACACCTTC | CASSRQGASYGYTF
TRBJ1-1 | TRBD1 | . | TRBV29-1 | TGCAGCGTTGCGATTACAGGGGGGTTGAACACTGAAGCTTTCTTT | CSVAITGGLNTEAFF
TRBJ2-5 | . | few | TRBV9 | TGTGCCAGCAGCGTAGCACCTGGTCGGGAGACCCAGTACTTC | CASSVAPGRETQYF
TRBJ2-3 | . | few | TRBV7-3 | TGTGCCAGCAGCCCTGGCGGGGATCCAGATACGCAGTATTTT | CASSPGGDPDTQYF
TRBJ1-2 | TRBD1 | . | TRBV27 | TGTGCCAGCAGTACAGGGGGTCGAATGAGGGGCTACACCTTC | CASSTGGRMRGYTF
TRBJ2-7 | . | . | TRBV6-5 | TGTGCCAGCAGTTACTCAGCAGGGGGACTTGGCGAGCAGTACTTC | CASSYSAGGLGEQYF
TRBJ2-4 | . | . | TRBV25-1 | TGTGCCAGCAGTGCCAGGGGATTAAACATTCAGTACTTC | CASSARGLNIQYF
TRBJ2-1 | . | . | TRBV5-8 | TGTGCCAGCAGCCCCAGGTTCGATGAGCAGTTCTTC | CASSPRFDEQFF
TRBJ1-2 | . | . | TRBV14 | TGTGCCAGCAGCCAAGTCAGTCAGTCTGGCTACACCTTC | CASSQVSQSGYTF
TRBJ2-1 | . | . | TRBV7-3 | TGTGCCAGCAGCCCGGGTCTCAGGGGACCGAGTGAGCAGTTCTTC | CASSPGLRGPSEQFF
TRBJ2-3 | TRBD2 | . | TRBV4-3 | TGCGCCAGCAGCCAACAGACTAGCGGGGGCACAGATACGCAGTATTTT | CASSQQTSGGTDTQYF
TRBJ1-2 | . | . | TRBV14 | TGTGCCAGCAGCCAAGGTTCGGGGGTGTTGTATGGCTACACCTTC | CASSQGSGVLYGYTF
TRBJ2-4 | . | . | TRBV7-8 | TGTGCCAGCAGCTTAGGGAGCGGAGAGCGAGCCAAAAACATTCAGTACTTC | CASSLGSGERAKNIQYF
TRBJ2-7 | . | . | TRBV7-9 | TGTGCCAGCAGCCTTGACAGGTCCTACGAGCAGTACTTC | CASSLDRSYEQYF
TRBJ2-5 | . | . | TRBV7-3 | TGTGCCAGCAGCTTAACGAGCGTAACAGGAGAGACCCAGTACTTC | CASSLTSVTGETQYF
TRBJ1-3 | TRBD1 | . | TRBV4-1 | TGCGCCAGCAGCCCATTCCCCGGACAGGGGGGAAACACCATATATTTT | CASSPFPGQGGNTIYF
TRBJ2-1 | . | . | TRBV6-1 | TGTGCCAGCAGTGAAATGAGGGGGTACAATGAGCAGTTCTTC | CASSEMRGYNEQFF
TRBJ2-7 | TRBD2 | few | TRBV2 | TGTGCCAGCAGTCTAGCGGTCTCCTACGAGCAGTACTTC | CASSLAVSYEQYF
TRBJ2-2 | . | . | TRBV7-3 | . | CASSADRVRTPGSCFF
TRBJ1-1 | TRBD1 | . | TRBV6-5 | TGTGCCAGCAGTTACTCGTTGAAAGGGGGCGACGCTTTCTTT | CASSYSLKGGDAFF
TRBJ1-4 | . | . | TRBV19 | TGTGCCAGTAGTATTTCTACAGGCTTGCACGAAAAACTGTTTTTT | CASSISTGLHEKLFF
TRBJ2-3 | . | . | TRBV20-1 | TGCAGTGCTTCCTATGGAGATACGCAGTATTTT | CSASYGDTQYF